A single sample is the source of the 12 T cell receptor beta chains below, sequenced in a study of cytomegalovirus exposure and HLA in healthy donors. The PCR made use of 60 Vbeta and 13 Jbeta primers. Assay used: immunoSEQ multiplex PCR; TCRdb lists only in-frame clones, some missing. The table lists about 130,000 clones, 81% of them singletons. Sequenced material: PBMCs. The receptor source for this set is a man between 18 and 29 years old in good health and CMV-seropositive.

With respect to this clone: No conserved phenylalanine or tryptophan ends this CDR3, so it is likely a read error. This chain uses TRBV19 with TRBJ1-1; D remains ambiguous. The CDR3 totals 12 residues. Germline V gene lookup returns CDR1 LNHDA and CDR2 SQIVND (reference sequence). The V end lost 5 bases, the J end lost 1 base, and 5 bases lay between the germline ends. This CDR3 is CASSSGNTEAFL. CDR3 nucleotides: TGTGCCAGTAGTTCGGGGAACACTGAAGCTTTCCTT.

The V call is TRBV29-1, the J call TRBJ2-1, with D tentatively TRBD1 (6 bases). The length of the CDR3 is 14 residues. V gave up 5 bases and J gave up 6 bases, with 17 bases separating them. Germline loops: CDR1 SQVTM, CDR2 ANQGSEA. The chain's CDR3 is CSVTGTLNLNEQFF. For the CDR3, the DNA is TGCAGCGTTACCGGGACACTCAACCTCAATGAGCAGTTCTTC.

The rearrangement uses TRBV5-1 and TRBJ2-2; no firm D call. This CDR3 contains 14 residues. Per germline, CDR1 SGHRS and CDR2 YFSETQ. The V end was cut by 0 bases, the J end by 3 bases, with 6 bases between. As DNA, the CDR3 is TGCGCCAGCAGCTTGGCTACGGACACCGGGGAGCTGTTTTTT. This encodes CASSLATDTGELFF.

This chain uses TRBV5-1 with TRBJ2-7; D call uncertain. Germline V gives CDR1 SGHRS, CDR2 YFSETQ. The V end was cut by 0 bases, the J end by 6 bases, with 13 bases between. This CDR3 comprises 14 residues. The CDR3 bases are TGCGCCAGCAGCTTGGGGAGTGACGTTTTCGAGCAGTACTTC. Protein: CASSLGSDVFEQYF.

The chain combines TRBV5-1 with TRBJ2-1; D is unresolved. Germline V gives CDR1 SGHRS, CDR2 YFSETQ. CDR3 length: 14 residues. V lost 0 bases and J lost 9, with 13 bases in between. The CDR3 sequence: CASSLAVGSGEQFF. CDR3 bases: TGCGCCAGCAGCTTGGCCGTTGGGTCAGGTGAGCAGTTCTTC.

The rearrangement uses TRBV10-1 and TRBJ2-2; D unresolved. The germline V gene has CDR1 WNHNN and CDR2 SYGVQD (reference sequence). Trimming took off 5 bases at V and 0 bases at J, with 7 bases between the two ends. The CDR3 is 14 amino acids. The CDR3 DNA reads TGCGCCAGCAGTTATAGTCCGAACACCGGGGAGCTGTTTTTT. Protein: CASSYSPNTGELFF.

In nucleotides, the CDR3 is TGTGCCAGCAGTTTACAGGGAGGTGAGCAGTTCTTC. This codes for CASSLQGGEQFF. The chain couples TRBV27 to TRBJ2-1; maybe TRBD2 (6 bases). Germline V gene sequence: CDR1 MNHEY, CDR2 SMNVEV (reference sequence). The CDR3 sequence is 12 residues long. V was cut by 2 bases and J by 9 bases, with 8 bases left in between.

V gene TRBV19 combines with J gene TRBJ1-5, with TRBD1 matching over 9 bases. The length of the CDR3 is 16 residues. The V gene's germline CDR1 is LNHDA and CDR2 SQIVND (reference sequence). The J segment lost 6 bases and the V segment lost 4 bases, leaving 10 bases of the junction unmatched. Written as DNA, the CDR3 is TGTGCCAGTAGTAAGGCTCCGACAGGGGGACGTCAGCCCCAGCATTTT. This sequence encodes CASSKAPTGGRQPQHF. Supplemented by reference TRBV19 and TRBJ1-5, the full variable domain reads DGGITQSPKYLFRKEGQNVTLSCEQNLNHDAMYWYRQDPGQGLRLIYYSQIVNDFQKGDIAEGYSVSREKKESFPLTVTSAQKNPTAFYLCASSKAPTGGRQPQHFGDGTRLSIL.

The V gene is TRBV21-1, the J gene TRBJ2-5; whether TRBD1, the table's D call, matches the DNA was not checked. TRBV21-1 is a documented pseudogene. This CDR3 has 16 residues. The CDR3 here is CASSNARDTHGETQYF. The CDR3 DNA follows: TGTGCCAGCAGCAATGCTCGGGACACCCACGGTGAGACCCAGTACTTC.

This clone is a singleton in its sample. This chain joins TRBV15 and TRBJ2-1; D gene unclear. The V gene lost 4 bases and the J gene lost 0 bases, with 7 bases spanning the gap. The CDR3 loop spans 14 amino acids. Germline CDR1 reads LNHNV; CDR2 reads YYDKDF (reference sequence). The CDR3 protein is CATSTLSSYNEQFF. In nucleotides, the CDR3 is TGTGCCACCAGCACCCTGAGCTCCTACAATGAGCAGTTCTTC.

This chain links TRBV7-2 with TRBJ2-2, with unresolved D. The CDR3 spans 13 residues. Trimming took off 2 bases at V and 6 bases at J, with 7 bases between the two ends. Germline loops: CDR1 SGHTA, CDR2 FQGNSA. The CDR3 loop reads CASSLSESGELFF. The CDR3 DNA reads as TGTGCCAGCAGCTTAAGTGAGTCCGGGGAGCTGTTTTTT.

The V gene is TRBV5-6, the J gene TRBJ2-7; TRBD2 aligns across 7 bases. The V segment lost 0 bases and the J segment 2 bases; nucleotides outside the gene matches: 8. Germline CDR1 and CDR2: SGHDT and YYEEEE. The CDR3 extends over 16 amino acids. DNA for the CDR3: TGTGCCAGCAGCTTGGTTACGGGAGGCCCTACCTACGAGCAGTACTTC. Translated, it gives CASSLVTGGPTYEQYF.